This T cell receptor (beta chain) was identified during a study of identical twins' blood T cells. For the study at large: Roughly 50 million reads came from about 12 libraries, six alpha, six beta. Regarding the study as a whole: Top TCRbeta clonotypes were shared more with twin than unrelated donors.

This clonotype has a count of ten or more. Its specificity is not known. Likely shared infections and vaccines: all three twin pairs were reared together. Authors' analysis steps: Each donor had about 100,000 to nearly 550,000 clonotypes. Using its own MiXCR run on the 5' RACE reads, TCRdb lists one record per CDR3 protein. TCRdb assigned the V and J calls; the authors' analysis was not used. The sample yields about 370,000 distinct CDR3 sequences, around 30% seen once. Germline lookup yields CDR1 LGHNA and CDR2 YNFKEQ. The CDR3 spans 15 residues. The V gene end was trimmed by 10 bases and the J gene end by 4 bases; junction bases not matched to a gene: 9.

This chain links TRBV4-2 with TRBJ2-2, with 10 bases that match TRBD1. This clonotype originated in a woman aged 18-49 years in good health. Sequenced: PBMCs. The CDR3 DNA sequence: TGTGCCACCAGGATAGGGACAGGGGTCACCGGGGAGCTGTTTTTT. Encoded protein: CATRIGTGVTGELFF.